This T cell receptor beta chain was identified during a study of blood T cell repertoires in COVID-19 (dated by TCRdb to 2018 to 2020). Broadly, across the study: The collaborator samples originated in the United States, Italy and Spain and spanned the acute and convalescent phases of COVID-19. The prospective study material was composed of cDNA or gDNA derived from T cells, B-cell-depleted T cells, or PBMCs. Subjects who had been exposed to COVID-19, were actively infected with it, or had recovered from it provided the deeply sampled blood TCRbeta repertoires that made up the dataset. A freely available public database, intended as a resource for researchers studying the immune response to SARS-CoV-2, is where the repertoires were released. Samples came from the ongoing ImmuneRACE study (first 160 participants) plus 1,254 subjects from 6 global collaborators. A de-identified subject ID, COVID-19 status, age in years and sex were almost always included in the sample metadata. Where HLA class I and class II types were available, the types were taken from metadata supplied by the sample provider, not from assay-based typing.

In the case of this clone: Its cognate antigen has yet to be identified. No much larger clone is present one base from it, and per-base qualities are unavailable.

The immunoSEQ Assay, a bias-controlled multiplex PCR, was used to amplify TCRbeta CDR3 regions from genomic DNA. For the original study's pipeline: Nucleated cell counts per sample were estimated from amplification of reference gene primers within the assay. To quantify the absolute abundance of each unique TCRbeta CDR3 rearrangement, sequence reads were collapsed and filtered. For each sample, productive Simpson clonality was calculated as the square root of Simpson's diversity index over productive rearrangements. This immuneACCESS table, as held by TCRdb, lists in-frame sequences with V and J called but not all clones. Of the missing ones, under half trace to an unresolved V gene in checked studies; the others have no known cause. The V and J calls and clone size come from that table; D and trimming were worked out from the DNA. This sample gives about 500,000 clones in total; about 88% of them show up just once. Around 0.9% of the sample comes from the top ten.

The germline V gene supplies CDR1 KGHSH and CDR2 LQKENI. The junction shows trimming of 4 bases on V and 3 bases on J, plus 12 bases between the germline ends. The CDR3 holds 14 amino acids from the cysteine to the phenylalanine. The only DNA kept is the CDR3, 42 bases in frame from the first base. In Seattle, one collaborating source enrolled patients while the infection was active and tracked those patients longitudinally over the course of disease. Each collaborating institution followed its own protocols to collect whole blood in K2EDTA tubes. For TCRbeta analysis, collaborators shipped samples as frozen whole blood, isolated PBMCs, or DNA extracted from either of those sample types. What the research found in general, with its limitations: How much clinical and demographic metadata was included differed by source and by participant, and the metadata was provided uncurated.

The chain joins TRBV18 to TRBJ1-1; TRBD1 could be the D gene, as 6 bases match. Sequenced input: peripheral blood. This sequence was found in a man aged 18 to 35 with COVID-19, enrolled during active disease. The DNA sequence follows: TGTGCCAGCTCACGGGGGCAAACCGACACTGAAGCTTTCTTT. Its protein reads: CASSRGQTDTEAFF.